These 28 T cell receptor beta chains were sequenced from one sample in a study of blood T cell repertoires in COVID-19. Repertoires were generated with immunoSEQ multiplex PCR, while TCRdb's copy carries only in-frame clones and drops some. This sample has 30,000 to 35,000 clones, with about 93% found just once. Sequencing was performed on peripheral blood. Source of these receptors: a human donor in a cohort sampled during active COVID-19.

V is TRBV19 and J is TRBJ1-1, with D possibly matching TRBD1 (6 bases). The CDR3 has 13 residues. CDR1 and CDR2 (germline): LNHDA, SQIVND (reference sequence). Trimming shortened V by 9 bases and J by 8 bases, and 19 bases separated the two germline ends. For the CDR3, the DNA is TGTGCCAGCGGTTACAGGGAGCGGAGGGAAGCTTTCTTT. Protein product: CASGYRERREAFF.

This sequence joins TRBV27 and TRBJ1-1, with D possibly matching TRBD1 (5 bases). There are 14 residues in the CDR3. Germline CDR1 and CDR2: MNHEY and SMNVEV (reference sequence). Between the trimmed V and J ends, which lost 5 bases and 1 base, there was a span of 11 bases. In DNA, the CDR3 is TGTGCCAGCAGTATAAACCAGGGGAACACTGAAGCTTTCTTT. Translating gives CASSINQGNTEAFF.

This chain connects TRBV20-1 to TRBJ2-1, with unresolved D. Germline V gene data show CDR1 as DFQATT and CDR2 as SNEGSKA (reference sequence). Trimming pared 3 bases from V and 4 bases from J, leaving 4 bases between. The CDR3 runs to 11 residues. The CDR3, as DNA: TGCAGTGCTAGGCAGTACAATGAGCAGTTCTTC. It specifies CSARQYNEQFF.

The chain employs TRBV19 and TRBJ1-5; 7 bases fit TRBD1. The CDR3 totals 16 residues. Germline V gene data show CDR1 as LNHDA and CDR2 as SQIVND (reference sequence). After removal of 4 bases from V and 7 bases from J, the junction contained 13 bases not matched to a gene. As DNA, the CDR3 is TGTGCCAGTAGTACTTCCGGGACAGTTTTCCACCAGCCCCAGCATTTT. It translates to CASSTSGTVFHQPQHF.

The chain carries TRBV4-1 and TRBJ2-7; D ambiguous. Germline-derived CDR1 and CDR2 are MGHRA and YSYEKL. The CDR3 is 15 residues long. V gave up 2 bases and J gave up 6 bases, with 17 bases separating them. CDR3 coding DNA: TGCGCCAGCAGCCAAAAGATTAGCATCTCTATCGAGCAGTACTTC. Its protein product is CASSQKISISIEQYF.

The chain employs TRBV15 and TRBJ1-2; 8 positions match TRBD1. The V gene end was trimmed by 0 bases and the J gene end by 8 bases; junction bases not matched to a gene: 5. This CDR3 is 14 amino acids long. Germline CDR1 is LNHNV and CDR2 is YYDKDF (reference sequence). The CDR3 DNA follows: TGTGCCACCAGCAGAGAACAGGGGGTATTAGGCTACACCTTC. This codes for CATSREQGVLGYTF. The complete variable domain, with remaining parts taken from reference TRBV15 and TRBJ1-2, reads DAMVIQNPRYQVTQFGKPVTLSCSQTLNHNVMYWYQQKSSQAPKLLFHYYDKDFNNEADTPDNFQSRRPNTSFCFLDIRSPGLGDTAMYLCATSREQGVLGYTFGSGTRLTVV.

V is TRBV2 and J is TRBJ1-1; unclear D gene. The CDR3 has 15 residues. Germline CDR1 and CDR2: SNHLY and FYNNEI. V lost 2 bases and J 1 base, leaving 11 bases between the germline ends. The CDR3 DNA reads TGTGCCAGCAGTGAAATAGCCGGCAGGAACACTGAAGCTTTCTTT. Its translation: CASSEIAGRNTEAFF.

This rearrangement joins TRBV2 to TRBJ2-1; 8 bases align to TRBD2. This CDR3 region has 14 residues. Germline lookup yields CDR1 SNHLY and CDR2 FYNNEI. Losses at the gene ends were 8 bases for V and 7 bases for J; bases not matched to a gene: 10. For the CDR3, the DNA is TGTGCCAGCCCCGGGGGGGATTGGGGGAATGAGCAGTTCTTC. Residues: CASPGGDWGNEQFF.

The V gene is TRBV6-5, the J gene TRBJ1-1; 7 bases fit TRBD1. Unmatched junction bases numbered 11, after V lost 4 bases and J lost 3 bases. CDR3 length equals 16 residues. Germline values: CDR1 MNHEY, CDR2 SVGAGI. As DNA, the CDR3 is TGTGCCAGCAGTTTTTCCCAGGGGGTGGGGTACACTGAAGCTTTCTTT. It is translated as CASSFSQGVGYTEAFF.

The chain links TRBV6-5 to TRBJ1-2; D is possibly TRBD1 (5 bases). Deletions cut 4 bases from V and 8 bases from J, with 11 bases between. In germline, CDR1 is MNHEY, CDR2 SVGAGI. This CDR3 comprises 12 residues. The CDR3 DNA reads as TGTGCCAGCAGTTCCCGACGGGGGGGCTACACCTTC. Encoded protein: CASSSRRGGYTF.

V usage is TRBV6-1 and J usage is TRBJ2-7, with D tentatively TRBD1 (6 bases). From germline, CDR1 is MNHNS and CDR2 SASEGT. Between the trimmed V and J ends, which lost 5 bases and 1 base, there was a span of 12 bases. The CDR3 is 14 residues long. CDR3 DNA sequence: TGTGCCAGCAGTCCATCGACAGGTTCCTACGAGCAGTACTTC. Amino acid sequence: CASSPSTGSYEQYF.

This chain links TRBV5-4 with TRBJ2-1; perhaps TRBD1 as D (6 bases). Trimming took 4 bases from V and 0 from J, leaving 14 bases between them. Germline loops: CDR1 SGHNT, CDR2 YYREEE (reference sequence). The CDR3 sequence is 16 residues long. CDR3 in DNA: TGTGCCAGCAGCCCCGGACAGTCGAGCTCCTACAATGAGCAGTTCTTC. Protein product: CASSPGQSSSYNEQFF.

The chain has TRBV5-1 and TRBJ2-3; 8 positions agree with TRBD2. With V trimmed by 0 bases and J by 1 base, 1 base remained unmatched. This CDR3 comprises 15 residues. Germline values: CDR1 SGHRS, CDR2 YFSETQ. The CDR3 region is CASSLGAGGTDTQYF. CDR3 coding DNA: TGCGCCAGCAGCTTGGGAGCGGGGGGCACAGATACGCAGTATTTT.

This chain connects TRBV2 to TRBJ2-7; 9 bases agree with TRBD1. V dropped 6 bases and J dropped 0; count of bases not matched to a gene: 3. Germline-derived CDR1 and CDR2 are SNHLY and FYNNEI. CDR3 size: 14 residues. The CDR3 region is CASRADRGSYEQYF. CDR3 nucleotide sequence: TGTGCCAGCAGAGCGGACAGGGGCTCCTACGAGCAGTACTTC.

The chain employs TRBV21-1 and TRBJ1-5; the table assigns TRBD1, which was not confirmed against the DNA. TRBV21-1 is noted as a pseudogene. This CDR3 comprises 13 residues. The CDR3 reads CARGQASNQPQHF. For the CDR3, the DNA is TGTGCCCGGGGACAGGCTAGCAATCAGCCCCAGCATTTT.

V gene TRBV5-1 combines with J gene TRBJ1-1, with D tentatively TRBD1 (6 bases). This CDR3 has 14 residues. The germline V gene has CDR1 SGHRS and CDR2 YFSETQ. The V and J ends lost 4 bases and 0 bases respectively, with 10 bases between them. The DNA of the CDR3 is TGCGCCAGCAGCCCCGGACAGATGAACACTGAAGCTTTCTTT. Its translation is CASSPGQMNTEAFF. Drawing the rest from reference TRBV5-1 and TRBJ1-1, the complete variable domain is KAGVTQTPRYLIKTRGQQVTLSCSPISGHRSVSWYQQTPGQGLQFLFEYFSETQRNKGNFPGRFSGRQFSNSRSEMNVSTLELGDSALYLCASSPGQMNTEAFFGQGTRLTVV.

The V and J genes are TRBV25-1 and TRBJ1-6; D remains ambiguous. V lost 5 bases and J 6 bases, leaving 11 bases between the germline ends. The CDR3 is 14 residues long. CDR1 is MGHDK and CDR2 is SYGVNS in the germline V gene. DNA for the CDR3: TGTGCCAGCAGTCTTTTGGAGGGTAATTCACCCCTCCACTTT. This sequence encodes CASSLLEGNSPLHF.

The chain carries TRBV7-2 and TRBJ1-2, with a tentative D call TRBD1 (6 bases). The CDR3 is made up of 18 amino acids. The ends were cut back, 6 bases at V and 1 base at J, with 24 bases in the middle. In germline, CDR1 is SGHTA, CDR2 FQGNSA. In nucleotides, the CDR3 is TGTGCCAGCAGTCTCCCCCGCCAGGGGTCCTTTGGTAACTATGGCTACACCTTC. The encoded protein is CASSLPRQGSFGNYGYTF.

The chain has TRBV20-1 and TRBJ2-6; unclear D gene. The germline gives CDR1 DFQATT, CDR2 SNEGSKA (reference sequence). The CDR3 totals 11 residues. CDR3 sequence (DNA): TGCAGCTTAGTCCGGGCCAACGTCCTGACTTTC. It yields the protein CSLVRANVLTF.

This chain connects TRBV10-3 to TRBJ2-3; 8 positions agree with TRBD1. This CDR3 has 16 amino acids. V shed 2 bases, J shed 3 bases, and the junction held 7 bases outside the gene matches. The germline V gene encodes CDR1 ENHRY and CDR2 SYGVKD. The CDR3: CAISEPGQAVTDTQYF. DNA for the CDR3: TGTGCCATCAGTGAGCCGGGACAGGCGGTTACAGATACGCAGTATTTT.

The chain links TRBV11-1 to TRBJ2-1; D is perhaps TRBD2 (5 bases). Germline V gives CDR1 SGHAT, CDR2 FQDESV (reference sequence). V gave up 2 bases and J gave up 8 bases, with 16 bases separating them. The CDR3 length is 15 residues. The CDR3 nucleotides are TGTGCCAGCAGCTTAACGGGGTCTTGGGCAGATGAGCAGTTCTTC. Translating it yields CASSLTGSWADEQFF.

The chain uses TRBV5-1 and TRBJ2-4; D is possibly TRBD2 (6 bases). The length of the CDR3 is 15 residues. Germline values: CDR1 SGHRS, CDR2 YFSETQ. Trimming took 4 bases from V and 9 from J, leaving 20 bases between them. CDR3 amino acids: CASSPGVQTWVIQYF. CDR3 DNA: TGCGCCAGCAGCCCGGGGGTCCAGACGTGGGTCATTCAGTACTTC.

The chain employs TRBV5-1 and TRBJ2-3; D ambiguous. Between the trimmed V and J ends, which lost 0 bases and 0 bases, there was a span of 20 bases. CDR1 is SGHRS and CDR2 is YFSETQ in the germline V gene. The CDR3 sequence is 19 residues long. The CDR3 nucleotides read TGCGCCAGCAGCTTGGTTGTTGTCCGGCGGCGATTCAGCACAGATACGCAGTATTTT. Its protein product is CASSLVVVRRRFSTDTQYF.

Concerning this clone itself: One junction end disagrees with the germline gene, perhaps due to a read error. CDR3 sequence reads: CASTLGQGGEKLFF. Here the CDR3 DNA reads TGTGCCAGCACCTTAGGACAGGGCGGGGAAAAACTGTTTTTT. This chain connects TRBV11-2 to TRBJ1-4; 8 positions match TRBD1. CDR1 is SGHAT, CDR2 FQNNGV, per germline. The CDR3 contains 14 residues.

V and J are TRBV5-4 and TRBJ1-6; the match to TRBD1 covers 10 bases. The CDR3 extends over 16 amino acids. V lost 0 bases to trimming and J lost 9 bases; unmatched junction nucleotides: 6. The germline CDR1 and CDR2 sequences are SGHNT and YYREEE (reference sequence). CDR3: CASSLAGTGDGSPLHF. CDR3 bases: TGTGCCAGCAGCTTGGCCGGGACAGGGGACGGTTCACCCCTCCACTTT.

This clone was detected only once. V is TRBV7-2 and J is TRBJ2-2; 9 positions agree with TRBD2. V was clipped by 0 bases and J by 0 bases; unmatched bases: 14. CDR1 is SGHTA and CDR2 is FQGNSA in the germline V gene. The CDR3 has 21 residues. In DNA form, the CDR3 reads TGTGCCAGCAGCTTAGCCGCGGGGGGGATAGAATGGGACTCGAACACCGGGGAGCTGTTTTTT. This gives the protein CASSLAAGGIEWDSNTGELFF.

The CDR3 loop reads CASSQERGVERTQYF. Here the CDR3 DNA reads TGCGCCAGCAGCCAAGAACGCGGAGTAGAGAGGACCCAGTACTTC. The chain is built from TRBV4-1 and TRBJ2-5; D is unresolved. The length of the CDR3 is 15 residues. Germline values: CDR1 MGHRA, CDR2 YSYEKL. The V and J ends lost 0 bases and 7 bases respectively, with 15 bases between them.

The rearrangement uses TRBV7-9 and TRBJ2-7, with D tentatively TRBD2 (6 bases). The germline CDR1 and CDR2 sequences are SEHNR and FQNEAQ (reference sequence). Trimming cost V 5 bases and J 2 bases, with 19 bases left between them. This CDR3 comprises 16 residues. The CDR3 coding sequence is TGTGCCAGCAGCCCCACGTTCGGGAGAAACCCCTACGAGCAGTACTTC. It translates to CASSPTFGRNPYEQYF.